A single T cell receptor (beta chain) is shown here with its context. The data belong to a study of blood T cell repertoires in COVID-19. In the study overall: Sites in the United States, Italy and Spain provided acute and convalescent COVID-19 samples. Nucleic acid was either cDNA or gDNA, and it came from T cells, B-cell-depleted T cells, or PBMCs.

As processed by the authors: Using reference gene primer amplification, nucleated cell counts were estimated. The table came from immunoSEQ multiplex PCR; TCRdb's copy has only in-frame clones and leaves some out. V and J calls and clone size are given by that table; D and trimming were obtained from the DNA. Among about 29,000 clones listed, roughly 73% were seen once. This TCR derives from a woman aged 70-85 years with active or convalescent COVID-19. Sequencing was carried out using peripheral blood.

CDR3 DNA sequence: TGTGCCAGCAGCCCAATGTGGACTAGCGGGAGAGTTGAGCAGTTCTTC. It codes for CASSPMWTSGRVEQFF. This chain joins TRBV7-9 and TRBJ2-1; 13 nucleotides line up with TRBD2. Germline lookup yields CDR1 SEHNR and CDR2 FQNEAQ (reference sequence). The CDR3 is made up of 16 amino acids. Trimming removed 5 bases from V and 9 bases from J; junction bases left unmatched: 10.